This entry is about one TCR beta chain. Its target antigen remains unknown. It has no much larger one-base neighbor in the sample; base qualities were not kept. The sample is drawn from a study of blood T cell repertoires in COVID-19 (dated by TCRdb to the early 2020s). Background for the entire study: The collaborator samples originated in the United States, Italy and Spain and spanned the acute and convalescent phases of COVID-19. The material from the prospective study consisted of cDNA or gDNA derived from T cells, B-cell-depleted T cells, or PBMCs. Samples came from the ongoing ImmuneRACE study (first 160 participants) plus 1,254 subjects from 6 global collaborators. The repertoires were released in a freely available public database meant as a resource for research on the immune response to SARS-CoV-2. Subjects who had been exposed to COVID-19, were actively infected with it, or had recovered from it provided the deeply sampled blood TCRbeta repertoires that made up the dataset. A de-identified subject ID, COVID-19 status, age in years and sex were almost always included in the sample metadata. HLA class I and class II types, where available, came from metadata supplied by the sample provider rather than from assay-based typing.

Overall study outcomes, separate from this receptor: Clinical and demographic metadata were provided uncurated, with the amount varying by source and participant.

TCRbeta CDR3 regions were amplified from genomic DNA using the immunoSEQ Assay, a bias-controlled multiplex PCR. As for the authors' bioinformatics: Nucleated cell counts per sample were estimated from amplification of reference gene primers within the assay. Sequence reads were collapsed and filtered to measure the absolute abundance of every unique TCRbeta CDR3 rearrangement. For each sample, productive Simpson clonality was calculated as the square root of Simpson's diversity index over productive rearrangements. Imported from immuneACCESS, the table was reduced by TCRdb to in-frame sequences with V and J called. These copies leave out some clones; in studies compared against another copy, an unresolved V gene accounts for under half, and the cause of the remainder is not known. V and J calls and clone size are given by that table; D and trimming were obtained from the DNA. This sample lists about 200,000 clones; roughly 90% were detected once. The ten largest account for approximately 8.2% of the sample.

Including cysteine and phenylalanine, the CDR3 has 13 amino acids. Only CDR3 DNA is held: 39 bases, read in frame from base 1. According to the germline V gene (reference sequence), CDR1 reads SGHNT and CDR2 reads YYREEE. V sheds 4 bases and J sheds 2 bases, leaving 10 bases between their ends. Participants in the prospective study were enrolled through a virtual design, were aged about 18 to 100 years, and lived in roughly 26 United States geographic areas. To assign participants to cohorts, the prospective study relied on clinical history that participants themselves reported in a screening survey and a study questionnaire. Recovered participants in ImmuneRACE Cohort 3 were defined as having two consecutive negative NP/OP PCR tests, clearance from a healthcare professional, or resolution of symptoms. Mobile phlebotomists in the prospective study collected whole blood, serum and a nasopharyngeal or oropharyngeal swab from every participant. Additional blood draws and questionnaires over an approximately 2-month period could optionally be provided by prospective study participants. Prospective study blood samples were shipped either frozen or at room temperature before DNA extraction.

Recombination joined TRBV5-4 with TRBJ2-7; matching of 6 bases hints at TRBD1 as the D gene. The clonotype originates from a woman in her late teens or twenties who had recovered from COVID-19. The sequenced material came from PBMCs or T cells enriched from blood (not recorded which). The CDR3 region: CASSPTGTYEQYF. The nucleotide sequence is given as TGTGCCAGCAGCCCTACAGGGACCTACGAGCAGTACTTC.